This T cell receptor (beta chain) was identified in a study of OX40 agonist ivuxolimab in advanced cancers. For the study in its entirety: Ivuxolimab was an agonistic, fully human IgG2 monoclonal antibody directed against OX40 (CD134), a costimulatory receptor. The paper describes the monotherapy dose-escalation part (N ≈ 51 patients) of the phase I trial of ivuxolimab. Of the approximately 54 patients in dose escalation, about 20 had hepatocellular carcinoma, around 15 had melanoma, 9 had renal cell carcinoma and 9 had head and neck cancer. Partial responses occurred in three dose-escalation patients, of whom one had hepatocellular carcinoma and two had cutaneous melanoma. Prior anti-PD-1, anti-PD-L1 or anti-CTLA-4 therapy was permitted, and approximately 42% of dose-escalation patients had received checkpoint inhibitors. Peripheral TCRbeta sequencing was intended to test whether TCR sequence diversity was altered and clonal T-cell expansion was caused by ivuxolimab. Intravenous ivuxolimab was administered to patients every 2 weeks at six dose levels: 0.01, 0.1, 0.3, 1.5, 3 and 10 mg/kg. A male proportion of approximately 83% and a mean age of approximately 60 years, ranging from about 20 to 85, were recorded for the dose-escalation cohort.

Note on this clone: Its antigen has not been determined. The sample holds no much larger clone one base away, and base qualities are not on file.

Points the paper makes about the study in general: Low levels of normalized T-cell clonal expansion were also seen in some patients who did not respond. In partial responders in the 0.1-3.0 mg/kg groups, normalized peripheral clonal expansion was found to be among the lowest, especially among CD8+ T cells. After ivuxolimab, more expanded clones were found on average in CD8+ T cells than in CD4+ T cells. The antigen specificity of the peripheral T cells that underwent clonal expansion was not determined. Clonal expansion of both CD4+ and CD8+ blood T cells was observed from baseline to week 6 at doses 0.1 to 3.0 mg/kg.

The trial excluded patients who had a history of autoimmune disease or who were on systemic immunosuppression. Peripheral blood for TCR sequencing was collected from all dose cohorts at baseline, on cycle 4 day 1, and on cycle 7 day 1. The samples were taken from a phase I, first-in-human, multicenter, open-label dose-escalation trial of ivuxolimab. The trial enrolled adults with locally advanced or metastatic head and neck squamous cell, hepatocellular, melanoma or renal cell carcinoma. Before TCR sequencing, CD4+ and CD8+ T cells were separately sorted from peripheral blood. Genomic DNA was extracted from sorted cells for sequencing of the TCRbeta CDR3 region. The immunoSEQ Assay was used to sequence the TCRbeta CDR3 regions. TCRdb stores this immuneACCESS table with in-frame sequences only. Part of the clones is absent; in the studies checked, under half of the shortfall reflects unresolved V genes, and no reason is known for the rest. The sample table contains about 77,000 clones; only one count was recorded for about nine tenths of them. 6.2% of the sample is held by the ten biggest clonotypes.

Sequences SGHTA (CDR1) and FQGNSA (CDR2) are obtained from the germline V gene. V loses 1 base of germline sequence and J loses 12 bases, and the interval between the two ends is 12 bases. The CDR3 covers 13 residues, taking in both the cysteine and the phenylalanine. Solely the CDR3 DNA is kept, with 39 bases framed from the first base. The sequenced sample was CD4+ or CD8+ T cells sorted from blood, obtained in a trial of the OX40 agonist ivuxolimab. The sequence was collected from an adult with an advanced solid tumor such as melanoma, head and neck, liver or kidney cancer. Here the chain combines TRBV7-2 and TRBJ1-4, with the identity of the D gene unclear. In nucleotide form, the sequence is TGTGCCAGCAGCTTAGACCGAGGGCAGGAACTGTTTTTT. Its protein is CASSLDRGQELFF.